At least ten counts were recorded for the clone carrying this TCR beta chain. There were TCR beta CDR3 regions amplified from RNA transcripts. In the first-round RT-PCR of the TCR CDR3, the HTBI primer set was used. From the multiplex PCR reads, TCRdb called clonotypes with MiXCR, one entry per CDR3 protein. Among 200,000 to 300,000 distinct CDR3 sequences listed, approximately 25% were seen once. This entry comes from a study of T cells in Graves' hyperthyroidism and ophthalmopathy. The sample was blood. The sequence was obtained from a woman in her forties with Graves' ophthalmopathy.

This CDR3 is CASRPQGNQPQHF. CDR3 nucleotide sequence: TGTGCCAGCAGGCCTCAGGGAAATCAGCCCCAGCATTTT. The chain is built from TRBV12-3 or TRBV12-4 and TRBJ1-5, with D perhaps matching TRBD1 (5 bases). Trimming pared 6 bases from V and 4 bases from J, leaving 10 bases between. This CDR3 region has 13 residues.